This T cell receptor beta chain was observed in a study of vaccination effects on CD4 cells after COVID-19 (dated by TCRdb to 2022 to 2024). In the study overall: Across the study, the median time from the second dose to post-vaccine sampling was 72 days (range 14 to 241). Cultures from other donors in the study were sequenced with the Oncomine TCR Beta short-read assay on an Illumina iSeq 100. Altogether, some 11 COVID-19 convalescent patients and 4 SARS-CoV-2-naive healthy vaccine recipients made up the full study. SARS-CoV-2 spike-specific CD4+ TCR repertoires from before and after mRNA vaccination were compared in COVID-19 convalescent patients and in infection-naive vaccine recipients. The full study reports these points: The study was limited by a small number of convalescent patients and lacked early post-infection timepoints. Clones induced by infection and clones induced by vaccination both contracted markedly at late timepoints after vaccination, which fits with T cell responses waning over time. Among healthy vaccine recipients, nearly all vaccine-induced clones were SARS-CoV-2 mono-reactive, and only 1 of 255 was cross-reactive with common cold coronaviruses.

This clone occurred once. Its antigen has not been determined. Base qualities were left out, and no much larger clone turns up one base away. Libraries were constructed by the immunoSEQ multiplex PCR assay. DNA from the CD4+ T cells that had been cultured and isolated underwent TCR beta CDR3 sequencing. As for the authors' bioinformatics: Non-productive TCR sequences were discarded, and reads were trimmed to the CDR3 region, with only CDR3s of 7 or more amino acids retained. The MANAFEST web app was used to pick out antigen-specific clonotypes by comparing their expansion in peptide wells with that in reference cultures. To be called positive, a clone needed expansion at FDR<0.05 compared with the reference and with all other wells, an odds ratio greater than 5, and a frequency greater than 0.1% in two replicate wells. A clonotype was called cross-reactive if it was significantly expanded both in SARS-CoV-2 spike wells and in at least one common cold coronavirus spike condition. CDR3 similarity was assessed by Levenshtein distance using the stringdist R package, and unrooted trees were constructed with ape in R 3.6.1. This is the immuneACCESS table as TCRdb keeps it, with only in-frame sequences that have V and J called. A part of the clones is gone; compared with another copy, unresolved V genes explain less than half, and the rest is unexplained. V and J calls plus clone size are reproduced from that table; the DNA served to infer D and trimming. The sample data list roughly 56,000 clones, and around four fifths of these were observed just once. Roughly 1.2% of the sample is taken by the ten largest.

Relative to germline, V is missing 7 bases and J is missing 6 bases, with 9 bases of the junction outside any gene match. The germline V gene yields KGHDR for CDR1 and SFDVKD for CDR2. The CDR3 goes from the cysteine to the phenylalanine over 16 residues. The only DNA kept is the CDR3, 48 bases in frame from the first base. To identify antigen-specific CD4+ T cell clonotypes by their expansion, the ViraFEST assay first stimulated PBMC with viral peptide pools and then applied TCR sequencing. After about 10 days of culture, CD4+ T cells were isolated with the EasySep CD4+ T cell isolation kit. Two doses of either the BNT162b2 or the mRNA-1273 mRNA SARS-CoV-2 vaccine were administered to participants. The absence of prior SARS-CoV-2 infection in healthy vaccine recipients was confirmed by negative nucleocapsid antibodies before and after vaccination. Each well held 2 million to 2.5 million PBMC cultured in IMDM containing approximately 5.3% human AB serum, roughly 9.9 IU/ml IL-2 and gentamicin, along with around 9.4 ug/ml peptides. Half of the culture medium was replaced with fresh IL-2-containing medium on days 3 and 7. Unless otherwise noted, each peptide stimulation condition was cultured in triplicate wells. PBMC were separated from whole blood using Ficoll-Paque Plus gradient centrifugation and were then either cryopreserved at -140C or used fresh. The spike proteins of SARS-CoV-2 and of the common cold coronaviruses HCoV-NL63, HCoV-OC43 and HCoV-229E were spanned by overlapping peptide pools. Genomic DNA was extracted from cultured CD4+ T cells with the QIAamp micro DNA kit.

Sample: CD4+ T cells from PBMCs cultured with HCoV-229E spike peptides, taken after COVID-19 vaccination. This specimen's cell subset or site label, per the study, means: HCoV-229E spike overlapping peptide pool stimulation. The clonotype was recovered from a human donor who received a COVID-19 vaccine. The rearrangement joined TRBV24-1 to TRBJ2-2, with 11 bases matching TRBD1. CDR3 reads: CATSDPGQGGSGELFF. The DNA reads TGTGCCACCAGCGATCCGGGACAGGGGGGGTCCGGGGAGCTGTTTTTT.